This TCR beta chain originates from a study of CD8 T cells in ankylosing spondylitis. TCRdb itself ran the 5' RACE reads through MiXCR, one entry per CDR3 protein. The top ten hold roughly a fifth of the sample, which has fewer than 250,000 distinct CDR3 sequences, over 9.5% seen once. Germline V lookup: CDR1 SGHTA, CDR2 FQGTGA. This CDR3 region has 15 residues. The V segment lost 2 bases and the J segment 6 bases; nucleotides outside the gene matches: 7. The sequenced sample was blood, either unsorted or a sorted T cell fraction (not recorded which). The clonotype originates from a male donor with ankylosing spondylitis or in good health (not recorded which). The chain employs TRBV7-3 and TRBJ2-7; 10 bases map to TRBD2. The CDR3 spells CASSLGLAGVPEQYF. The CDR3 DNA reads as TGTGCCAGCAGCTTAGGGCTAGCGGGGGTCCCCGAGCAGTACTTC.